The clone carrying this T cell receptor beta chain was recorded many times. Its antigen is not identified. The data derive from a study of response to subunit inactivated influenza vaccine. Study-level findings and limits: The authors suggested that few new T cells are recruited per seasonal influenza vaccination.

The germline V gene has CDR1 LGHDT and CDR2 YNNKEL (reference sequence). There are 14 residues in the CDR3. Trimming at V came to 5 bases and at J to 8 bases, leaving 3 bases not matched to a gene. TCRdb reprocessed the RT-PCR reads via MiXCR and lists one record per CDR3 protein. Among some 520,000 distinct CDR3 sequences, approximately 17% were seen once, and the ten largest hold about 3%. The TCR was taken from a man aged 45-69 years who received an inactivated influenza vaccine. Sample: CD4+ T cells sorted from PBMCs, taken less than 30 months after vaccination. V gene TRBV3-1 combines with J gene TRBJ2-1; TRBD2 matches at 13 bases. The CDR3 is CASSGLAGDYEQFF. The DNA for the CDR3 is TGTGCCAGCAGCGGACTAGCGGGGGACTATGAGCAGTTCTTC.